The 27 T cell receptor beta chains presented below share a single source sample, sequenced in a study of T cell repertoires in cytomegalovirus infection. Using its own MiXCR run on the reads, TCRdb lists one record per CDR3 protein. Of 150,000 or so distinct CDR3 sequences listed, about a quarter are singletons. The sequenced sample consisted of PBMCs. These TCRs come from a human donor in good health (CMV status not recorded). Some clones in this sample may be carry-over from other donors' samples.

Many counts were recorded for this clonotype. The J gene is TRBJ2-6, the V gene TRBV7-9; D gene ambiguous. CDR1 and CDR2 (germline): SEHNR, FQNEAQ (reference sequence). The CDR3 is 14 amino acids. V gave up 1 base and J gave up 4 bases, with 5 bases separating them. The CDR3 DNA sequence: TGTGCCAGCAGCTTAGTGGACGGGGCCAACGTCCTGACTTTC. This gives the protein CASSLVDGANVLTF.

The chain is built from TRBV20-1 and TRBJ2-5; TRBD1 agrees at 7 bases. This CDR3 has 12 residues. The V gene end was trimmed by 5 bases and the J gene end by 5 bases; junction bases not matched to a gene: 5. Per germline, CDR1 DFQATT and CDR2 SNEGSKA (reference sequence). The CDR3 nucleotides read TGCAGTGCTCCCGACAGGGCGGAGACCCAGTACTTC. Translation: CSAPDRAETQYF.

The sample holds one count of this clonotype. The chain joins TRBV18 to TRBJ1-2, with D unresolved. Looked up from germline, CDR1 is KGHSH and CDR2 is LQKENI. The V end was cut by 0 bases, the J end by 8 bases, with 10 bases between. This CDR3 region has 13 residues. The CDR3 DNA is TGTGCCAGCTCACCACCTTGGGTAGGCGGCTACACCTTC. Translating gives CASSPPWVGGYTF.

The chain links TRBV4-1 to TRBJ1-2; a weak D match, TRBD1 (5 bases). Trimming shortened V by 3 bases and J by 7 bases, and 15 bases separated the two germline ends. CDR1 and CDR2 (germline): MGHRA, YSYEKL. The CDR3 is made up of 14 amino acids. The CDR3 reads CASSHPPGTGGYTF. CDR3 DNA: TGCGCCAGCAGCCACCCCCCGGGGACGGGTGGCTACACCTTC.

Here the CDR3 reads CASSHGQGLNSNQPQHF. Written as DNA, the CDR3 is TGTGCCAGCTCACATGGACAGGGACTAAATAGCAATCAGCCCCAGCATTTT. The rearrangement links TRBV18 to TRBJ1-5; the match to TRBD1 covers 8 bases. Germline V lookup: CDR1 KGHSH, CDR2 LQKENI. The CDR3 consists of 17 residues. Losses at the gene ends were 4 bases for V and 0 bases for J; bases not matched to a gene: 8.

Ten or more counts support this clonotype. The chain has TRBV7-6 and TRBJ2-3; D call uncertain. Germline V lookup: CDR1 SGHVS, CDR2 FNYEAQ. V was trimmed by 1 base and J by 2 bases, leaving 13 bases between them. The CDR3 consists of 16 residues. CDR3 DNA sequence: TGTGCCAGCAGCTTAGTCGGAACTACCCCCACAGATACGCAGTATTTT. Amino acids: CASSLVGTTPTDTQYF.

This clonotype was seen more than once but under ten times. A much larger clone differs by one base, so this may be a read error. The genes are TRBV5-4 and TRBJ2-1; 7 nucleotides align to TRBD1. The CDR3 is 14 residues long. The V gene end was trimmed by 4 bases and the J gene end by 8 bases; junction bases not matched to a gene: 9. Germline V gives CDR1 SGHNT, CDR2 YYREEE (reference sequence). CDR3 bases: TGTGCCAGCAGCCCCGGGACAGATACTGATGAGCAGTTCTTC. It translates to CASSPGTDTDEQFF. Filled out from reference TRBV5-4 and TRBJ2-1, the complete variable domain reads ETGVTQSPTHLIKTRGQQVTLRCSSQSGHNTVSWYQQALGQGPQFIFQYYREEENGRGNFPPRFSGLQFPNYSSELNVNALELDDSALYLCASSPGTDTDEQFFGPGTRLTVL.

This clonotype was seen a few times. This rearrangement joins TRBV7-2 to TRBJ1-6; 8 bases align to TRBD1. Germline loops: CDR1 SGHTA, CDR2 FQGNSA. Trimming at V came to 1 base and at J to 9 bases, leaving 8 bases not matched to a gene. This CDR3 is 16 amino acids long. In DNA form, the CDR3 reads TGTGCCAGCAGCTTAGGAGGGACAGGAATAGGTTCACCCCTCCACTTT. It translates to CASSLGGTGIGSPLHF.

This clonotype was seen many times. CDR3 DNA: TGTGCCAGCAGAGCGTGGCAGAGGACCGATACGCAGTATTTT. Its translation: CASRAWQRTDTQYF. The rearrangement uses TRBV11-2 and TRBJ2-3; the D is unclear. CDR1 is SGHAT, CDR2 FQNNGV, per germline. The CDR3 loop spans 14 amino acids. Deletions cut 6 bases from V and 6 bases from J, with 16 bases between.

A few counts support this clonotype. V and J are TRBV7-2 and TRBJ2-1; D is ambiguous. Germline V lookup: CDR1 SGHTA, CDR2 FQGNSA. Trimming took off 4 bases at V and 9 bases at J, with 19 bases between the two ends. The CDR3 runs to 15 residues. The CDR3, as DNA: TGTGCCAGCAGCTCCTTTTTAAGTCGAGCAGGTGAGCAGTTCTTC. This sequence encodes CASSSFLSRAGEQFF.

This clonotype was found a few times. The gene calls are TRBV11-2 and TRBJ2-5, with TRBD2 identical over 10 bases. The germline V gene has CDR1 SGHAT and CDR2 FQNNGV. After removal of 4 bases from V and 2 bases from J, the junction contained 4 bases not matched to a gene. The length of the CDR3 is 15 residues. DNA for the CDR3: TGTGCCAGCAGCTCCGGGACTAGCGAACAAGAGACCCAGTACTTC. It specifies CASSSGTSEQETQYF. Filled out from reference TRBV11-2 and TRBJ2-5, the complete variable domain reads EAGVAQSPRYKIIEKRQSVAFWCNPISGHATLYWYQQILGQGPKLLIQFQNNGVVDDSQLPKDRFSAERLKGVDSTLKIQPAKLEDSAVYLCASSSGTSEQETQYFGPGTRLLVL.

This clonotype has ten or more counts. The chain's CDR3 is CASSRPGRDLYNEQFF. The CDR3 DNA follows: TGTGCCAGCAGCCGACCAGGTCGCGATCTCTACAATGAGCAGTTCTTC. The chain combines TRBV7-8 with TRBJ2-1; D gene ambiguous. This CDR3 is built from 16 residues. V was clipped by 5 bases and J by 3 bases, with 17 bases between them. The germline V gene has CDR1 SGHVS and CDR2 FQNEAQ.

The V call is TRBV19, the J call TRBJ2-3; 8 nucleotides agree with TRBD2. J lost 3 bases, V lost 8 bases, and 7 bases had no gene match. The CDR3 has 14 residues. Germline CDR1 and CDR2: LNHDA and SQIVND (reference sequence). The CDR3 region is CASALGGETDTQYF. The CDR3 DNA reads as TGTGCCAGTGCCCTCGGGGGGGAAACAGATACGCAGTATTTT.

At least ten counts were recorded for this clonotype. This rearrangement joins TRBV2 to TRBJ1-2; D unresolved. The germline V gene encodes CDR1 SNHLY and CDR2 FYNNEI. V was cut by 0 bases and J by 4 bases, with 9 bases left in between. The CDR3 totals 14 residues. This CDR3 reads CASSEAGSPYGYTF. CDR3 bases: TGTGCCAGCAGTGAAGCGGGCAGCCCCTATGGCTACACCTTC.

The V gene is TRBV20-1, the J gene TRBJ1-1; D may be TRBD1 (6 bases). The CDR3 is 19 amino acids. CDR1 is DFQATT and CDR2 is SNEGSKA in the germline V gene (reference sequence). Trimming removed 0 bases at V and 3 bases at J, with 26 bases between. CDR3 sequence reads: CSARDRNRGGAIRDTEAFF. The CDR3 nucleotides are TGCAGTGCTAGAGATCGTAATCGTGGGGGCGCTATTCGGGACACTGAAGCTTTCTTT.

As regards this clonotype: A much larger clone sits a single nucleotide away, making a read error possible. The V gene is TRBV11-2, the J gene TRBJ1-6; 7 bases line up with TRBD1. Germline lookup yields CDR1 SGHAT and CDR2 FQNNGV. Trimming took 5 bases from V and 7 from J; bases not matched to a gene: 11. The CDR3 is made up of 16 amino acids. The CDR3 is CASSLGGRQRNSPLHF. The CDR3 DNA reads TGTGCCAGCAGCCTAGGGGGCCGACAGAGAAATTCACCCCTCCACTTT.

This clonotype was recorded many times. The chain couples TRBV7-2 to TRBJ1-6; D call uncertain. The CDR3 loop spans 14 amino acids. The V and J ends lost 5 bases and 10 bases respectively, with 15 bases between them. Germline V lookup: CDR1 SGHTA, CDR2 FQGNSA. The CDR3 bases are TGTGCCAGCAGCCCCCCGGGAGGACGGTCACCCCTCCACTTT. Protein sequence: CASSPPGGRSPLHF.

The rearrangement joins TRBV2 to TRBJ1-5; D uncertain. The CDR3 consists of 14 residues. Germline V lookup: CDR1 SNHLY, CDR2 FYNNEI. The V end was cut by 4 bases, the J end by 4 bases, with 11 bases between. Here the CDR3 reads CASSGGLRNQPQHF. In DNA form, the CDR3 reads TGTGCCAGCAGTGGAGGGCTGCGGAATCAGCCCCAGCATTTT.

The V gene is TRBV20-1, the J gene TRBJ2-7, with 8 bases aligning to TRBD1. V was clipped by 1 base and J by 4 bases; unmatched bases: 0. Germline V gene lookup returns CDR1 DFQATT and CDR2 SNEGSKA (reference sequence). This CDR3 comprises 12 residues. CDR3 coding DNA: TGCAGTGCTAGAGGACAGGGGTACGAGCAGTACTTC. It specifies CSARGQGYEQYF.

The chain links TRBV19 to TRBJ1-1; D not resolved. The V and J ends lost 7 bases and 3 bases respectively, with 18 bases between them. This CDR3 spans 15 amino acids. Germline lookup yields CDR1 LNHDA and CDR2 SQIVND (reference sequence). The DNA for the CDR3 is TGTGCCAGTACCGGCCGCGGGGTACGGGACACTGAAGCTTTCTTT. Translating it yields CASTGRGVRDTEAFF. Full variable domain (rest looked up from reference TRBV19 and TRBJ1-1): DGGITQSPKYLFRKEGQNVTLSCEQNLNHDAMYWYRQDPGQGLRLIYYSQIVNDFQKGDIAEGYSVSREKKESFPLTVTSAQKNPTAFYLCASTGRGVRDTEAFFGQGTRLTVV.

The V and J genes are TRBV28 and TRBJ2-7; D ambiguous. Trimming stripped 4 bases from V and 6 bases from J, with 10 bases between. The CDR3 consists of 12 residues. Germline CDR1 MDHEN, CDR2 SYDVKM. The CDR3 sequence is CASSSFKGEQYF. The CDR3 nucleotides are TGTGCCAGCAGTTCCTTCAAGGGCGAGCAGTACTTC. Drawing the rest from reference TRBV28 and TRBJ2-7, the complete variable domain is DVKVTQSSRYLVKRTGEKVFLECVQDMDHENMFWYRQDPGLGLRLIYFSYDVKMKEKGDIPEGYSVSREKKERFSLILESASTNQTSMYLCASSSFKGEQYFGPGTRLTVT.

This clonotype has more than one count but fewer than ten. This sequence joins TRBV5-4 and TRBJ2-7; the match to TRBD2 covers 11 bases. V shed 5 bases and J 4 bases; nucleotides not matched to a gene: 5. Germline CDR1 SGHNT, CDR2 YYREEE (reference sequence). This CDR3 is built from 14 residues. As DNA, the CDR3 is TGTGCCAGCAGTTTAGCGGGAGGGCCTTACGAGCAGTACTTC. This encodes CASSLAGGPYEQYF.

The CDR3 reads CASSVGTGSTGELFF. The CDR3, as DNA: TGTGCCAGCAGCGTCGGGACAGGGAGCACCGGGGAGCTGTTTTTT. The chain has TRBV5-4 and TRBJ2-2; 9 positions agree with TRBD1. J was trimmed by 4 bases and V by 4 bases; bases with no gene match: 5. Germline CDR1 reads SGHNT; CDR2 reads YYREEE (reference sequence). The CDR3 consists of 15 residues.

In its sample, this clonotype was seen a few times. The rearrangement links TRBV7-9 to TRBJ2-3; 14 bases are shared with TRBD2. There are 14 residues in the CDR3. The trim removed 10 bases at V and 4 bases at J, leaving 4 bases unmatched. Germline CDR1 and CDR2: SEHNR and FQNEAQ (reference sequence). The CDR3 loop reads CANGLAGGADTQYF. The CDR3, as DNA: TGTGCCAACGGACTAGCGGGAGGCGCAGATACGCAGTATTTT.

This clonotype was detected only a few times. This chain links TRBV5-1 with TRBJ1-1; perhaps TRBD1 as D (5 bases). From germline, CDR1 is SGHRS and CDR2 YFSETQ. The CDR3 loop spans 12 amino acids. V shed 7 bases and J shed 1 base, with 8 bases lying between them. The DNA of the CDR3 is TGCGCCAGCGGGACGGCGAACACTGAAGCTTTCTTT. It is translated as CASGTANTEAFF.

The rearrangement uses TRBV19 and TRBJ1-5; perhaps TRBD1 as D (6 bases). The CDR3 spans 14 residues. Germline V gives CDR1 LNHDA, CDR2 SQIVND (reference sequence). Between the trimmed V and J ends, which lost 4 bases and 3 bases, there was a span of 10 bases. The CDR3 protein is CASSTRDTNQPQHF. The CDR3 DNA follows: TGTGCCAGTAGTACCCGGGACACCAATCAGCCCCAGCATTTT.

This clonotype was seen a few times. The rearrangement joins TRBV20-1 to TRBJ2-5; 8 bases match TRBD1. Germline assignment: CDR1 DFQATT and CDR2 SNEGSKA (reference sequence). The CDR3 extends over 14 amino acids. V dropped 6 bases and J dropped 5; count of bases not matched to a gene: 11. The CDR3 region is CSAPDRVVRETQYF. The CDR3 DNA is TGCAGTGCCCCGGACAGGGTAGTTCGGGAGACCCAGTACTTC.